The 31 T cell receptor beta chains in this list originate from one sample, sequenced in a study of T cell responses to AZD1222 COVID-19 vaccine. Produced via immunoSEQ multiplex PCR; TCRdb's table is partial and in-frame only. The repertoire holds about 91,000 clones, with 92% as singletons. The source was peripheral blood, collected 28 days after the second AZD1222 dose. The receptors stem from an adult who received the AZD1222 COVID-19 vaccine.

Points on this clone: Since no conserved phenylalanine or tryptophan closes the CDR3, a read error is the likely cause. Because the CDR3's place on the DNA is in doubt, the DNA is left out and the CDR3 is given as listed by TCRdb. The chain combines TRBV11-2 with TRBJ1-2; TRBD1 is the table's D call and was not checked against the DNA. The germline V gene encodes CDR1 SGHAT and CDR2 FQNNGV. The CDR3 sequence runs 11 residues, both termini included. The CDR3 reads CASSLGSHTVA.

J is TRBJ2-5 and V is TRBV7-3, with D perhaps matching TRBD1 or TRBD2 (5 bases each). V was cut by 7 bases and J by 1 base, with 16 bases left in between. Looked up from germline, CDR1 is SGHTA and CDR2 is FQGTGA. CDR3 length: 15 amino acids. CDR3 coding DNA: TGTGCCAGCACCCTCATACCGGGGCCCCAAGAGACCCAGTACTTC. Encoded protein: CASTLIPGPQETQYF. Supplemented by reference TRBV7-3 and TRBJ2-5, the full variable domain reads GAGVSQTPSNKVTEKGKYVELRCDPISGHTALYWYRQSLGQGPEFLIYFQGTGAADDSGLPNDRFFAVRPEGSVSTLKIQRTERGDSAVYLCASTLIPGPQETQYFGPGTRLLVL.

The chain recombines TRBV6-5 with TRBJ1-2; D call uncertain. This CDR3 has 12 amino acids. Germline V gene data show CDR1 as MNHEY and CDR2 as SVGAGI. V lost 8 bases and J lost 5, with 12 bases in between. CDR3 nucleotide sequence: TGTGCCAGCGGACCGAAGGTGTATGGCTACACCTTC. Translated: CASGPKVYGYTF.

The chain joins TRBV29-1 to TRBJ2-5, with 10 positions matching TRBD2. Germline V CDR1 and CDR2: SQVTM, ANQGSEA. J was trimmed by 4 bases and V by 8 bases; bases with no gene match: 13. CDR3 length: 15 residues. The CDR3 protein is CSSGVAGGGLETQYF. The CDR3 DNA reads TGCAGCTCCGGGGTAGCGGGGGGAGGGTTAGAGACCCAGTACTTC.

This sequence joins TRBV2 and TRBJ1-5; tentative D call: TRBD1 (5 bases). V dropped 5 bases and J dropped 0 bases, with 20 bases sitting between them. Germline V gives CDR1 SNHLY, CDR2 FYNNEI. CDR3 length: 18 residues. This chain's CDR3 is CASSNTIPGGNSNQPQHF. CDR3 DNA sequence: TGTGCCAGCAGTAATACCATCCCGGGGGGGAATAGCAATCAGCCCCAGCATTTT.

The rearrangement uses TRBV18 and TRBJ1-1, with a tentative D call TRBD1 (5 bases). The V gene's germline CDR1 is KGHSH and CDR2 LQKENI. V lost 4 bases and J 1 base, leaving 7 bases between the germline ends. The CDR3 runs to 13 residues. CDR3 protein: CASSLTENTEAFF. CDR3 DNA sequence: TGTGCCAGCTCACTGACAGAGAACACTGAAGCTTTCTTT.

J is TRBJ1-5 and V is TRBV6-1; D remains ambiguous. The CDR3 spans 15 residues. V was pared by 0 bases and J by 5 bases, with 11 bases between. Looked up from germline, CDR1 is MNHNS and CDR2 is SASEGT. CDR3 protein: CASSEAAGMYQPQHF. The CDR3, as DNA: TGTGCCAGCAGTGAAGCCGCGGGGATGTATCAGCCCCAGCATTTT.

The chain is built from TRBV6-5 and TRBJ1-3, with D possibly matching TRBD1 (6 bases). Germline assignment: CDR1 MNHEY and CDR2 SVGAGI. The germline V and J ends were trimmed by 6 bases and 0 bases, with 9 bases remaining between them. This CDR3 contains 14 residues. The DNA of the CDR3 is TGTGCCAGCAGGGGGGCTCTCTCTGGAAACACCATATATTTT. It is translated as CASRGALSGNTIYF.

This chain uses TRBV28 with TRBJ1-2, with D perhaps TRBD1 (6 bases). Germline V gene lookup returns CDR1 MDHEN and CDR2 SYDVKM. V was shortened by 2 bases and J by 2 bases, with 9 bases between the two germline ends. This CDR3 region has 14 residues. This CDR3 reads CASSLTGRNYGYTF. CDR3 nucleotides: TGTGCCAGCAGTTTAACAGGGAGGAACTATGGCTACACCTTC.

The chain is built from TRBV7-9 and TRBJ1-5; a possible D gene is TRBD1 (5 bases). CDR1 is SEHNR and CDR2 is FQNEAQ in the germline V gene (reference sequence). The CDR3 covers 19 residues. Trimming pared 7 bases from V and 0 bases from J, leaving 25 bases between. CDR3 sequence: CASTPYIVTRGNSNQPQHF. The DNA for the CDR3 is TGTGCCAGCACCCCTTATATCGTTACCCGGGGGAATAGCAATCAGCCCCAGCATTTT.

The chain uses TRBV10-2 and TRBJ2-3; tentative D call: TRBD2 (5 bases). In germline, CDR1 is WSHSY, CDR2 SAAADI. The CDR3 extends over 13 amino acids. Between the trimmed V and J ends, which lost 6 bases and 5 bases, there was a span of 12 bases. CDR3 in DNA: TGCGCCAGCAGCACCGGACTGCGAGATACGCAGTATTTT. Translated, it gives CASSTGLRDTQYF.

This sequence joins TRBV6-5 and TRBJ1-5, with D maybe TRBD1 (6 bases). This CDR3 has 13 residues. The germline V and J ends were trimmed by 5 bases and 5 bases, with 10 bases remaining between them. Germline V gives CDR1 MNHEY, CDR2 SVGAGI. As DNA, the CDR3 is TGTGCCAGCAGTCTGACAGGACATCAGCCCCAGCATTTT. Its translation: CASSLTGHQPQHF.

This clone showed up just once. The rearrangement joins TRBV19 to TRBJ1-6; 7 nucleotides align to TRBD1. The CDR3 runs to 14 residues. With V trimmed by 7 bases and J by 9 bases, 9 bases remained unmatched. In germline, CDR1 is LNHDA, CDR2 SQIVND (reference sequence). The CDR3 region is CASTPTGHSSPLHF. Written as DNA, the CDR3 is TGTGCCAGTACTCCGACAGGGCATTCTTCACCCCTCCACTTT.

This sequence joins TRBV21-1 and TRBJ1-2; the table's D call TRBD1 went unverified against the DNA. TRBV21-1 is described as a pseudogene. The CDR3 contains 14 residues. Here the CDR3 reads CASSLDTSNYGYTF. The DNA of the CDR3 is TGTGCCAGCAGCCTGGACACATCTAACTATGGCTACACCTTC.

The genes are TRBV7-2 and TRBJ1-4; TRBD1 might be the D (6 bases). Between the trimmed V and J ends, which lost 1 base and 10 bases, there was a span of 13 bases. From germline, CDR1 is SGHTA and CDR2 FQGNSA. The CDR3 loop spans 14 amino acids. CDR3 region: CASSLEQGDGKLFF. DNA for the CDR3: TGTGCCAGCAGCTTAGAACAGGGAGATGGAAAACTGTTTTTT. Together with reference TRBV7-2 and TRBJ1-4, the CDR3 gives the full variable domain: GAGVSQSPSNKVTEKGKDVELRCDPISGHTALYWYRQSLGQGLEFLIYFQGNSAPDKSGLPSDRFSAERTGGSVSTLTIQRTQQEDSAVYLCASSLEQGDGKLFFGSGTQLSVL.

The V call is TRBV12-5, the J call TRBJ1-2; 7 positions agree with TRBD1. Germline V gene sequence: CDR1 LGHNT, CDR2 FRNRAP. The length of the CDR3 is 15 residues. Trimming removed 1 base from V and 8 bases from J; junction bases left unmatched: 10. In DNA, the CDR3 is TGTGCTAGTGGTTTGGCCGACCGGGACAGCGGAGGCTACACCTTC. Its translation is CASGLADRDSGGYTF.

The V call is TRBV12-5, the J call TRBJ2-7; D gene ambiguous. With 3 bases removed from V and 4 bases from J, the gap between germline ends came to 16 bases. From germline, CDR1 is LGHNT and CDR2 FRNRAP. The CDR3 spans 15 residues. The CDR3 reads CASGFVTLAGYEQYF. The CDR3 nucleotides are TGTGCTAGTGGTTTCGTAACCCTTGCCGGTTACGAGCAGTACTTC.

The rearrangement links TRBV19 to TRBJ1-2, with 8 bases matching TRBD1. CDR1 LNHDA and CDR2 SQIVND come from the germline V gene (reference sequence). V lost 7 bases and J lost 3; bases outside the gene matches: 7. CDR3 size: 14 residues. This CDR3 reads CASMPTGEDYGYTF. The CDR3, as DNA: TGTGCCAGTATGCCGACAGGGGAAGACTATGGCTACACCTTC.

The rearrangement uses TRBV27 and TRBJ1-2; 8 positions match TRBD1. The ends lost 5 bases at V and 7 bases at J; junction bases unmatched: 9. Germline loops: CDR1 MNHEY, CDR2 SMNVEV (reference sequence). CDR3 length: 14 amino acids. The CDR3 sequence: CASSPKDRDGGYTF. The CDR3, as DNA: TGTGCCAGCAGTCCCAAGGACAGGGATGGTGGCTACACCTTC.

The chain combines TRBV2 with TRBJ2-3; a weak D match, TRBD1 (6 bases). The CDR3 is made up of 16 amino acids. Germline-derived CDR1 and CDR2 are SNHLY and FYNNEI. Between the trimmed V and J ends, which lost 7 bases and 0 bases, there was a span of 17 bases. CDR3 sequence (DNA): TGTGCCAGCATTCCCCACCTCAGGGGAAGCACAGATACGCAGTATTTT. It codes for CASIPHLRGSTDTQYF. The entire variable domain, with the rest obtained from reference TRBV2 and TRBJ2-3, is as follows: EPEVTQTPSHQVTQMGQEVILRCVPISNHLYFYWYRQILGQKVEFLVSFYNNEISEKSEIFDDQFSVERPDGSNFTLKIRSTKLEDSAMYFCASIPHLRGSTDTQYFGPGTRLTVL.

V gene TRBV5-1 combines with J gene TRBJ1-5; D ambiguous. The CDR3 consists of 15 residues. V lost 0 bases, J lost 0 bases, and 7 bases lay in between. CDR1 and CDR2 from the germline V gene are SGHRS and YFSETQ. In DNA form, the CDR3 reads TGCGCCAGCAGCTTGGGACTTTATAGCAATCAGCCCCAGCATTTT. It is translated as CASSLGLYSNQPQHF.

The sample holds one count of this clone. The chain joins TRBV7-9 to TRBJ1-6; 8 bases line up with TRBD1. V shed 5 bases, J shed 6 bases, and the junction held 6 bases outside the gene matches. The CDR3 is 15 residues long. Per germline, CDR1 SEHNR and CDR2 FQNEAQ (reference sequence). The CDR3 nucleotides read TGTGCCAGCAGCCCCCAGACAGGGGTTAATTCACCCCTCCACTTT. Its translation is CASSPQTGVNSPLHF.

The chain joins TRBV7-2 to TRBJ2-7; D unclear. V dropped 2 bases and J dropped 3 bases, with 2 bases sitting between them. CDR1 is SGHTA, CDR2 FQGNSA, per germline. This CDR3 is built from 11 residues. This CDR3 is CASSLSYEQYF. In nucleotides, the CDR3 is TGTGCCAGCAGCTTAAGCTACGAGCAGTACTTC.

This sequence joins TRBV3-1 (or the pseudogene TRBV3-2) and TRBJ2-5, with D possibly TRBD2 on 7 matching bases. The CDR3 runs to 16 residues. V lost 1 base and J 5 bases, leaving 17 bases between the germline ends. Germline CDR1 LGHDT, CDR2 YNNKEL (reference sequence). The CDR3 region is CASSQAGTPGGETQYF. The CDR3 DNA reads as TGTGCCAGCAGCCAAGCGGGGACACCCGGGGGGGAGACCCAGTACTTC.

The chain joins TRBV15 to TRBJ2-1; 11 positions agree with TRBD1. In germline, CDR1 is LNHNV, CDR2 YYDKDF (reference sequence). The J segment lost 7 bases and the V segment lost 3 bases, leaving 5 bases of the junction unmatched. The CDR3 is 15 residues long. The DNA for the CDR3 is TGTGCCACCAGCAGGGGACAGGGGGTAGGAAATGAGCAGTTCTTC. This encodes CATSRGQGVGNEQFF.

This sequence joins TRBV18 and TRBJ1-6; D may be TRBD1 (6 bases). Trimming removed 3 bases from V and 2 bases from J, with 11 bases in between. Germline-derived CDR1 and CDR2 are KGHSH and LQKENI. CDR3 length equals 16 residues. DNA for the CDR3: TGTGCCAGCTCACCGCAGGGGAGGCCCTATAATTCACCCCTCCACTTT. Encoded protein: CASSPQGRPYNSPLHF.

V usage is TRBV6-6 and J usage is TRBJ2-5, with 7 bases that match TRBD2. The length of the CDR3 is 15 residues. The ends lost 2 bases at V and 2 bases at J; junction bases unmatched: 5. CDR1 and CDR2 (germline): MNHNY, SVGAGI (reference sequence). CDR3 DNA: TGTGCCAGCAGTTACGCCCCCGGGGGGCAAGAGACCCAGTACTTC. Its translation is CASSYAPGGQETQYF.

The V gene is TRBV6-5, the J gene TRBJ2-7, with TRBD1 identical over 8 bases. CDR3 size: 15 residues. The V and J ends lost 8 bases and 3 bases, in that order; junction bases with no gene match: 12. The V gene's germline CDR1 is MNHEY and CDR2 SVGAGI. CDR3 DNA: TGTGCCAGCGCCGCCAGGACAGGGATTTTCTACGAGCAGTACTTC. Translating it yields CASAARTGIFYEQYF.

This sequence joins TRBV2 and TRBJ2-7, with 9 positions matching TRBD1. Germline trimming cut 7 bases from V and 6 bases from J; bases unmatched to any gene: 4. The CDR3 extends over 12 amino acids. CDR1 is SNHLY, CDR2 FYNNEI, per germline. The CDR3 reads CASTRTGVEQYF. CDR3 DNA: TGTGCCAGCACGAGGACAGGGGTCGAGCAGTACTTC.

The V call is TRBV7-9, the J call TRBJ1-2, with a tentative D call TRBD1 (6 bases). Germline loops: CDR1 SEHNR, CDR2 FQNEAQ (reference sequence). The CDR3 length is 14 residues. Trimming shortened V by 6 bases and J by 6 bases, and 17 bases separated the two germline ends. This CDR3 reads CASRATGILDGYTF. In nucleotides, the CDR3 is TGTGCCAGCAGAGCGACAGGAATTTTGGATGGCTACACCTTC.

This sequence joins TRBV6-5 and TRBJ1-6; maybe TRBD1 (5 bases). The CDR3 runs 15 residues. V was cut by 4 bases and J by 1 base, with 8 bases left in between. Germline lookup yields CDR1 MNHEY and CDR2 SVGAGI. The DNA for the CDR3 is TGTGCCAGCAGTTCAGGGAATTCCTATAATTCACCCCTCCACTTT. Translating gives CASSSGNSYNSPLHF.